The rows below give T cell receptor beta chains drawn from one sample of a study of Ad26.COV2.S vaccination and SARS-CoV-2 variants. Only in-frame clones appear in the TCRdb table, and some are missing; sequencing was by immunoSEQ multiplex PCR. The table lists hundreds of thousands of clones, 88% of them singletons, with 6.4% in the top ten. The source was peripheral blood, collected in a trial of Ad26.COV2.S vaccine versus placebo. These receptors were collected from a person aged 18-65 years who received the Ad26.COV2.S COVID-19 vaccine or a placebo. Each CDR3 is given with its conserved first and last residue. A D gene is named only where the DNA matches it firmly. Size values are once, few and many counts, or a class for expanded clones, and some rows have none.

-,TRBV19,TRBJ1-3,-,CASSISDSGNTIYF,TGTGCCAGTAGTATTTCAGACTCTGGAAACACCATATATTTT
-,TRBV7-3,TRBJ1-1,-,CASSFDNLNTEAFF,TGTGCCAGCAGTTTTGACAACCTGAACACTGAAGCTTTCTTT
-,TRBV28,TRBJ2-4,-,CASTEGNIQYF,TGTGCCAGCACAGAAGGGAACATTCAGTACTTC
-,TRBV5-4,TRBJ1-2,-,CARNRVGGGGYTF,TGTGCCCGGAACAGGGTCGGAGGGGGGGGCTACACCTTC
-,TRBV7-9,TRBJ2-7,-,CASSSLVQTGLAYEQYF,TGTGCCAGCAGCTCCCTCGTGCAAACAGGGTTAGCCTACGAGCAGTACTTC
TRBD2,TRBV7-8,TRBJ2-1,once,CASSSRSGRVNDNEQFF,TGTGCCAGCAGCTCGCGGAGCGGGAGGGTTAACGACAATGAGCAGTTCTTC
-,TRBV30,TRBJ2-7,-,CAWSRQVYEQYF,TGTGCCTGGAGTCGACAGGTGTACGAGCAGTACTTC
-,TRBV6-2/TRBV6-3,TRBJ1-2,-,CASSSQATANYGYTF,TGTGCCAGCAGTTCACAGGCCACAGCTAACTATGGCTACACCTTC
-,TRBV29-1,TRBJ1-2,-,CSVEEPLYGYTF,TGCAGCGTTGAAGAGCCCCTCTATGGCTACACCTTC
-,TRBV9,TRBJ1-5,-,CASSPGWAGPNQPQHF,TGTGCCAGCAGCCCCGGGTGGGCCGGACCCAATCAGCCCCAGCATTTT
TRBD1,TRBV6-6,TRBJ2-1,-,CASSPRTGDVTYNEQFF,TGTGCCAGCAGTCCACGGACAGGGGATGTCACCTACAATGAGCAGTTCTTC
-,TRBV9,TRBJ2-1,-,CASSVESGSYNEQFF,TGTGCCAGCAGCGTAGAGTCAGGTTCTTACAATGAGCAGTTCTTC
TRBD2,TRBV11-2,TRBJ2-1,-,CASSLLSGGNSNEQFF,TGTGCCAGCAGCTTACTTAGCGGGGGGAATAGCAATGAGCAGTTCTTC
-,TRBV5-8,TRBJ2-1,-,CASSDTGSGPGEQFF,TGTGCCAGCAGCGACACAGGGTCCGGTCCTGGTGAGCAGTTCTTC
-,TRBV27,TRBJ2-2,-,CASSLSVERIKTNTGELFF,TGTGCCAGCAGTTTATCGGTGGAGAGGATTAAGACGAACACCGGGGAGCTGTTTTTT
-,TRBV5-1,TRBJ2-3,-,CASSLAGFSTDTQYF,TGCGCCAGCAGCTTGGCAGGGTTTAGCACAGATACGCAGTATTTT
TRBD2,TRBV28,TRBJ2-1,-,CASRVSGGPFGEQFF,TGTGCCAGCAGAGTGTCGGGAGGGCCCTTCGGAGAGCAGTTCTTC
-,TRBV18,TRBJ1-6,once,CASSPTEGNSPLHF,TGTGCCAGCTCACCAACTGAAGGGAATTCACCCCTCCACTTT
-,TRBV9,TRBJ1-4,-,CASSEGVANEKLFF,TGTGCCAGCAGCGAGGGTGTTGCTAATGAAAAACTGTTTTTT
-,TRBV9,TRBJ2-7,-,CASSVGWSTYEQYF,TGTGCCAGCAGCGTAGGGTGGAGCACCTACGAGCAGTACTTC
-,TRBV2,TRBJ2-1,-,CASSEEGSSYNEQFF,TGTGCCAGCAGTGAAGAAGGGTCTTCCTACAATGAGCAGTTCTTC
-,TRBV10-3,TRBJ2-1,-,CAISYGRGAYNEQFF,TGTGCCATCTCCTACGGGCGGGGAGCCTACAATGAGCAGTTCTTC
-,TRBV6-6,TRBJ1-1,-,CASSAGGRIGNTEAFF,TGTGCCAGCAGCGCGGGGGGGAGAATCGGGAACACTGAAGCTTTCTTT
-,TRBV7-2,TRBJ2-1,-,CASSPLGGYGNEQFF,TGTGCCAGCAGCCCTTTGGGGGGCTATGGGAATGAGCAGTTCTTC
-,TRBV19,TRBJ2-1,-,CASSRSVPYNEQFF,TGTGCCAGTAGTCGATCAGTCCCCTACAATGAGCAGTTCTTC
-,TRBV5-8,TRBJ1-1,-,CASSLSLSGAPRNTEAFF,TGTGCCAGCAGCTTATCTCTCTCCGGCGCCCCCCGGAACACTGAAGCTTTCTTT
-,TRBV24-1,TRBJ2-3,-,CATSDGTDTQYF,TGTGCCACCAGTGATGGAACAGATACGCAGTATTTT
-,TRBV6-2/TRBV6-3,TRBJ2-1,-,CASSRPRLGNNEQFF,TGTGCCAGCAGCCGCCCTCGACTCGGGAACAATGAGCAGTTCTTC
-,TRBV3-1/TRBV3-2,TRBJ1-2,-,CASSQGAHSYGYTF,TGTGCCAGCAGCCAGGGAGCGCACAGCTATGGCTACACCTTC
TRBD1,TRBV29-1,TRBJ1-4,-,CSVAMSTGGEKLFF,TGCAGCGTTGCCATGAGCACAGGGGGAGAAAAACTGTTTTTT
-,TRBV18,TRBJ1-1,-,CASSPQPNTEAFF,TGTGCCAGCTCACCACAGCCGAACACTGAAGCTTTCTTT
-,TRBV27,TRBJ2-3,-,CASSTRDSEDTQYF,TGTGCCAGCAGTACCCGGGACTCCGAAGATACGCAGTATTTT
TRBD2,TRBV6-5,TRBJ2-7,-,CASRGREGSYEQYF,TGTGCCAGCAGAGGGCGGGAGGGCTCCTACGAGCAGTACTTC
-,TRBV7-9,TRBJ1-2,few,CASSLGGFSYGYTF,TGTGCCAGCAGCTTAGGGGGATTCAGCTATGGCTACACCTTC
-,TRBV15,TRBJ2-7,-,CATSRDLLTREQYF,TGTGCCACCAGCAGAGATCTCCTTACTCGCGAGCAGTACTTC
TRBD2,TRBV7-2,TRBJ2-7,-,CASSLGPGGRPTGEQYF,TGTGCCAGCAGCTTAGGGCCGGGGGGGAGACCTACTGGCGAGCAGTACTTC
TRBD1,TRBV7-2,TRBJ1-4,-,CASSARDRGNEKLFF,TGTGCCAGCAGCGCTAGGGACAGGGGGAATGAAAAACTGTTTTTT
TRBD1,TRBV5-5,TRBJ1-2,-,CASSLDPGGTYGYTF,TGTGCCAGCAGCTTGGATCCAGGGGGTACCTATGGCTACACCTTC
-,TRBV6-5,TRBJ1-4,-,CASSYRGPDEKLFF,TGTGCCAGCAGTTACCGGGGGCCGGATGAAAAACTGTTTTTT
-,TRBV30,TRBJ1-6,-,CAWMELGNSPLHF,TGTGCCTGGATGGAGCTCGGAAATTCACCCCTCCACTTT
TRBD2,TRBV5-1,TRBJ2-2,-,CASSTSGRDTGELFF,TGCGCCAGCAGCACTAGCGGGAGAGACACCGGGGAGCTGTTTTTT
-,TRBV4-3,TRBJ1-6,-,CASSQGDGRVPLHF,TGCGCCAGCAGCCAAGGGGACGGTCGGGTGCCCCTCCACTTT
-,TRBV18,TRBJ2-5,-,CASSPTGNFGQETQYF,TGTGCCAGCTCACCCACAGGGAATTTTGGCCAAGAGACCCAGTACTTC
-,TRBV14,TRBJ2-3,-,CASSQVSYTQYF,TGTGCCAGCAGCCAAGTTAGCTATACGCAGTATTTT
-,TRBV10-3,TRBJ2-7,few,CATGSWDYEQYF,TGTGCCACCGGGAGTTGGGATTACGAGCAGTACTTC
TRBD1,TRBV18,TRBJ1-5,-,CASSPTGTGGNQPQHF,TGTGCCAGCTCGCCAACAGGAACAGGGGGCAATCAGCCCCAGCATTTT
-,TRBV10-3,TRBJ1-6,-,CAISESTGNSPLHF,TGTGCCATCAGTGAGTCTACAGGGAATTCACCCCTCCACTTT
-,TRBV6-5,TRBJ1-6,-,CASSYVGVGSPLHF,TGTGCCAGCAGTTACGTGGGCGTAGGTTCACCCCTCCACTTT
-,TRBV7-9,TRBJ1-4,-,CASSLALAGNEKLFF,TGTGCCAGCAGCTTAGCGCTGGCGGGGAATGAAAAACTGTTTTTT
TRBD1,TRBV18,TRBJ1-1,-,CASSPPGGRTEAFF,TGTGCCAGCTCACCACCAGGGGGCAGGACTGAAGCTTTCTTT